What follows describes a single T cell receptor beta chain. The source of the sample is a study of blood T cell repertoires in COVID-19. Germline-derived CDR1 and CDR2 are DFQATT and SNEGSKA (reference sequence). The V and J ends lost 3 bases and 1 base, in that order; junction bases with no gene match: 6. The CDR3 extends over 16 amino acids. Study processing details: For nucleated cells, counts were estimated from reference gene primer amplification. Profiling relied on immunoSEQ multiplex PCR, and the TCRdb table lists in-frame clones only, not all of them. V, J and clone size are those of that table, while D and trimming were read from the DNA. The sample records 29,000 or so clones, around 82% being singletons.

The source is an elderly man with active COVID-19. This chain links TRBV20-1 with TRBJ2-1, with 10 nucleotides matching TRBD2. Material: peripheral blood. The CDR3 region is CSASKRGGRSYNEQFF. The CDR3 DNA is TGCAGTGCTAGTAAGCGGGGGGGCCGGTCCTACAATGAGCAGTTCTTC.